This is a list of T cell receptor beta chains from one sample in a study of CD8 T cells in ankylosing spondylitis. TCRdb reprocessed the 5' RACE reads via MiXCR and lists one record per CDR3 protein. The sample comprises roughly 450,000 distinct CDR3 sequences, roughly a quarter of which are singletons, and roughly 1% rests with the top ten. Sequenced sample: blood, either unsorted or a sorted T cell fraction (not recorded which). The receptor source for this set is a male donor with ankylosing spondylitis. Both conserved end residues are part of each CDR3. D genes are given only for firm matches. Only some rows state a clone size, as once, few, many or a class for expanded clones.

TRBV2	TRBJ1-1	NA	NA	CASSESGLNTEAFF	TGTGCCAGCAGTGAATCAGGCCTGAACACTGAAGCTTTCTTT
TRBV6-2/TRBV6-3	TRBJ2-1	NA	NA	CASIHEARDILSSYNEQFF	TGTGCCAGCATTCACGAGGCTAGAGACATACTTAGCTCCTACAATGAGCAGTTCTTC
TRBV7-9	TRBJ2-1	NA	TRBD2	CASSSAGGGNEQFF	TGTGCCAGCAGCTCTGCGGGAGGGGGCAATGAGCAGTTCTTC
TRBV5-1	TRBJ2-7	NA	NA	CASRDSYEQYF	TGCGCCAGCAGGGACTCCTACGAGCAGTACTTC
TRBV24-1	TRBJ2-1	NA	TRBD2	CATSDLLARSYNEQFF	TGTGCCACCAGTGATTTACTAGCGAGATCCTACAATGAGCAGTTCTTC
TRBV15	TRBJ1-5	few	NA	CATSGRSWRQPQHF	TGTGCCACCAGCGGGAGGTCATGGCGACAGCCCCAGCATTTT
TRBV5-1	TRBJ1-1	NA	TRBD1	CASRETGASNTEAFF	TGCGCCAGCAGGGAGACAGGGGCTTCGAACACTGAAGCTTTCTTT
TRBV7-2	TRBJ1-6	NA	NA	CASSLAWDSPLHF	TGTGCCAGCAGCTTGGCCTGGGATTCACCCCTCCACTTT
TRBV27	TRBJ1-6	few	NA	CASTTGDRGSYNSPLHF	TGTGCCAGCACCACCGGGGATAGGGGAAGTTATAATTCACCCCTCCACTTT
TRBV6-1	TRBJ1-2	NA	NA	CATEPGNYGYTF	TGTGCCACCGAACCGGGAAACTATGGCTACACCTTC
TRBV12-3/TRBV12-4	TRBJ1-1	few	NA	CASSSRGPEAFF	TGTGCCAGCAGTTCCAGGGGACCTGAAGCTTTCTTT
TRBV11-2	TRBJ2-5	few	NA	CASSLDRLEETQYF	TGTGCCAGCAGCTTAGATCGTCTCGAAGAGACCCAGTACTTC
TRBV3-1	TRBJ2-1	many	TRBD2	CASSLVGGSSYNEQFF	TGTGCCAGCAGCCTGGTGGGCGGGAGCTCCTACAATGAGCAGTTCTTC
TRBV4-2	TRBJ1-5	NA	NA	CASSPKMTNQPQHF	TGTGCCAGCAGCCCGAAGATGACCAATCAGCCCCAGCATTTT
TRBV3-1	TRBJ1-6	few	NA	CASSPDGGGSPLHF	TGTGCCAGCAGCCCCGACGGGGGCGGATCACCCCTCCACTTT
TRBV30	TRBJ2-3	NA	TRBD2	CAWTGGPSPTQYF	TGTGCCTGGACGGGAGGGCCTTCCCCTACGCAGTATTTT
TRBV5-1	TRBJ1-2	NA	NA	CASSDSQRGYTF	TGCGCCAGCAGCGATTCCCAGCGGGGCTACACCTTC
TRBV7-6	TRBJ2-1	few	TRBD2	CASSPIAGGSYNEQFF	TGTGCCAGCAGCCCAATAGCGGGAGGGTCGTACAATGAGCAGTTCTTC
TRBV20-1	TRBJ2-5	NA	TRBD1	CSASATTGIQETQYF	TGCAGTGCTAGTGCTACGACAGGGATTCAAGAGACCCAGTACTTC
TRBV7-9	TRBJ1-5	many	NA	CASSTLDGQPQHF	TGTGCCAGCAGCACACTTGACGGCCAGCCCCAGCATTTT
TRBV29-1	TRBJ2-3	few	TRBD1	CSVSTGGSDTQYF	TGCAGCGTCTCGACAGGGGGATCAGATACGCAGTATTTT
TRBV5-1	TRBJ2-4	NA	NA	CASSLGGLGDIQYF	TGCGCCAGCAGCTTGGGGGGACTCGGAGACATTCAGTACTTC
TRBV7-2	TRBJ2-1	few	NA	CASSHGNLGEQFF	TGTGCCAGCAGCCACGGGAATCTGGGTGAGCAGTTCTTC
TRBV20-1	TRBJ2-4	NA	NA	CSARDGQRAKNIQYF	TGCAGTGCTAGAGATGGACAGAGAGCCAAAAACATTCAGTACTTC
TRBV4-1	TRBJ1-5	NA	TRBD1	CASSQRWDRFNQPQHF	TGCGCCAGCAGCCAAAGATGGGACAGATTCAATCAGCCCCAGCATTTT
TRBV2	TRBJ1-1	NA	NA	CASSVGTAQRMNTEAFF	TGTGCCAGCAGCGTGGGGACCGCACAGCGAATGAACACTGAAGCTTTCTTT